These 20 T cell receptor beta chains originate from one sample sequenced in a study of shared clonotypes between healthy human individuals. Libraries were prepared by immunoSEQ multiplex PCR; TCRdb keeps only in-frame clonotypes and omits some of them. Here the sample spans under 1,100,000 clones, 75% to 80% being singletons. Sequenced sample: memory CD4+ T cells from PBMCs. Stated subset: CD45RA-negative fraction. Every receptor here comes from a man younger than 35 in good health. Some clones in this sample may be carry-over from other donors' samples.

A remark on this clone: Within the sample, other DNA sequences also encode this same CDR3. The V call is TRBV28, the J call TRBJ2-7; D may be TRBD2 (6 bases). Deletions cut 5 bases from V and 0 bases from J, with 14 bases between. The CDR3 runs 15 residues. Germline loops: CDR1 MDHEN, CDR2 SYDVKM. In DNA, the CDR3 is TGTGCCAGCAGTCTCCGGGGGTCCCTCTCCTACGAGCAGTACTTC. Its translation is CASSLRGSLSYEQYF.

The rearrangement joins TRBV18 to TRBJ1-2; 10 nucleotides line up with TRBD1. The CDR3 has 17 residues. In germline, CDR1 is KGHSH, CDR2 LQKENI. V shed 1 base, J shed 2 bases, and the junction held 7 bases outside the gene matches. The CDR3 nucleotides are TGTGCCAGCTCACCACGGCCGACAGGGGGCGAGAACTATGGCTACACCTTC. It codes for CASSPRPTGGENYGYTF.

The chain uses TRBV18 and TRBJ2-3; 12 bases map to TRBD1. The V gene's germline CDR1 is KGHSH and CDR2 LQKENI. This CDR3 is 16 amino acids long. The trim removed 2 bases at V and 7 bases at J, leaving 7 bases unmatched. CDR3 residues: CASSPMGTGGLYTQYF. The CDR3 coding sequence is TGTGCCAGCTCACCAATGGGGACAGGGGGCTTATATACGCAGTATTTT.

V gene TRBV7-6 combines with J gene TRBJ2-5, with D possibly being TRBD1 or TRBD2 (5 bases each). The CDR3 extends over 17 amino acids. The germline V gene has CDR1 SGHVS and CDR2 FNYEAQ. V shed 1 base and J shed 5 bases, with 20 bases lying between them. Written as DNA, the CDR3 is TGTGCCAGCAGCTTAGTTACCGCCGGGACGTCGTCCGAGACCCAGTACTTC. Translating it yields CASSLVTAGTSSETQYF.

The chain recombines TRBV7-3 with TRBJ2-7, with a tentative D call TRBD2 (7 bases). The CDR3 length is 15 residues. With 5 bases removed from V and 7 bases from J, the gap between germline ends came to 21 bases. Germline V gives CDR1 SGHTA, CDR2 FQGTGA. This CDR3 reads CASSPGGGHYEEQYF. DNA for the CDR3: TGTGCCAGCAGCCCGGGGGGCGGACACTACGAGGAGCAGTACTTC.

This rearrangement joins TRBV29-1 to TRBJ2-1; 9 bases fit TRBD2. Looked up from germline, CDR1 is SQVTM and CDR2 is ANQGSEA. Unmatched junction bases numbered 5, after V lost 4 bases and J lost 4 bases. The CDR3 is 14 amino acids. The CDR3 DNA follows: TGCAGCGTTGGTGGCGGGAGGGTATACAATGAGCAGTTCTTC. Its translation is CSVGGGRVYNEQFF.

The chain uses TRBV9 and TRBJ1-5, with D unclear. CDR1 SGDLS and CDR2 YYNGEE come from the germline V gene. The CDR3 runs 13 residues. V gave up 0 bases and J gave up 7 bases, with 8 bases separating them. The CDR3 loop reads CASSVDVAQPQHF. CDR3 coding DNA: TGTGCCAGCAGCGTAGATGTGGCACAGCCCCAGCATTTT.

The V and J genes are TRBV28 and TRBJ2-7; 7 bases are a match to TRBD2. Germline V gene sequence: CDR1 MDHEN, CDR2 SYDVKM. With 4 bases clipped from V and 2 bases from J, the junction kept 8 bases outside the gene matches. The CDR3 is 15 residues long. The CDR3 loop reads CASSSPGRATYEQYF. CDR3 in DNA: TGTGCCAGCAGTTCCCCAGGGAGGGCAACCTACGAGCAGTACTTC.

The CDR3, as DNA: TGTGCCAGCAGTTACGGGGGCGGAAACGAGCAGTACTTC. Protein: CASSYGGGNEQYF. The J gene is TRBJ2-7, the V gene TRBV28; D may correspond to TRBD1 or TRBD2 (6 bases each). Germline V gene sequence: CDR1 MDHEN, CDR2 SYDVKM. The CDR3 sequence is 13 residues long. Deletions cut 4 bases from V and 5 bases from J, with 12 bases between.

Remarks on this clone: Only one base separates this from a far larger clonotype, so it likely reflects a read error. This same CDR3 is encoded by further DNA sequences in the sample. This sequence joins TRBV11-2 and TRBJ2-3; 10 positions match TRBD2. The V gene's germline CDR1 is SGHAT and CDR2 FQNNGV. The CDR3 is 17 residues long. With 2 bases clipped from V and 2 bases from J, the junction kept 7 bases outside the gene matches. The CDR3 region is CASSLWSLAGATDTQYF. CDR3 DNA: TGTGCCAGCAGCTTATGGTCCCTAGCGGGGGCCACAGATACGCAGTATTTT.

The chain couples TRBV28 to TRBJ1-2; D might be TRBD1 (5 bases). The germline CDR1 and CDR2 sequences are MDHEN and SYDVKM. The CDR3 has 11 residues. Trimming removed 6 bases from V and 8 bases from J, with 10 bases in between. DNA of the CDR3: TGTGCCAGCAGCCGGGGCGTGGGCTACACCTTC. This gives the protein CASSRGVGYTF.

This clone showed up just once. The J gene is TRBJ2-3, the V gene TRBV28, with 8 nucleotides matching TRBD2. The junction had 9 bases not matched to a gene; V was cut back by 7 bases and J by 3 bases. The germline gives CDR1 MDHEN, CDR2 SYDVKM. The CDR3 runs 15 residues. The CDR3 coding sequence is TGTGCCAGCACTGTGAGCGGGAGTAGGACAGATACGCAGTATTTT. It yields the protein CASTVSGSRTDTQYF.

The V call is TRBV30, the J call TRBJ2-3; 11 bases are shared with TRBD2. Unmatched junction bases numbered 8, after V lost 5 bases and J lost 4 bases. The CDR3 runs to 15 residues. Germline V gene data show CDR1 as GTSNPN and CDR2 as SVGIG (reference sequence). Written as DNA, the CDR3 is TGTGCCTGGGGACCTAGCGGGAGGTACTCAGATACGCAGTATTTT. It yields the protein CAWGPSGRYSDTQYF.

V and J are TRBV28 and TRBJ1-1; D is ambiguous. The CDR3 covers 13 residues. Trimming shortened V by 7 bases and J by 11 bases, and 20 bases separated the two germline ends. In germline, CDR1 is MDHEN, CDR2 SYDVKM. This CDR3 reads CASIFPDQKKAFF. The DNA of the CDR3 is TGTGCCAGCATTTTCCCAGACCAGAAGAAGGCTTTCTTT.

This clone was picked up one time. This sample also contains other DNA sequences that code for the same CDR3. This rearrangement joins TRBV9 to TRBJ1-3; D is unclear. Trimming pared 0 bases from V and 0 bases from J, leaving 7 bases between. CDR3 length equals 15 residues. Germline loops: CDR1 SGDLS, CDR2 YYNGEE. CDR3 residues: CASSVDPSSGNTIYF. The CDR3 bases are TGTGCCAGCAGCGTAGATCCATCCTCTGGAAACACCATATATTTT. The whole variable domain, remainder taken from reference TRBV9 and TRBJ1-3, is DSGVTQTPKHLITATGQRVTLRCSPRSGDLSVYWYQQSLDQGLQFLIQYYNGEERAKGNILERFSAQQFPDLHSELNLSSLELGDSALYFCASSVDPSSGNTIYFGEGSWLTVV.

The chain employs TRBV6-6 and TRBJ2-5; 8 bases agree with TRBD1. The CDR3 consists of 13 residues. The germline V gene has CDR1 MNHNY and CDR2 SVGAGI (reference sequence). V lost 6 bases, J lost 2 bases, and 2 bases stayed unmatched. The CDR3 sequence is CASSNRGQETQYF. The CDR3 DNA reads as TGTGCCAGCAGCAACAGGGGGCAAGAGACCCAGTACTTC.

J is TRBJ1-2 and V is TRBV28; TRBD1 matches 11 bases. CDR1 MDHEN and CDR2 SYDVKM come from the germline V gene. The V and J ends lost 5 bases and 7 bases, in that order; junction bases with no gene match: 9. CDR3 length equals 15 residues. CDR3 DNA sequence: TGTGCCAGCAGTCTAGCCGGGACAGGGGGAGTTGGCTACACCTTC. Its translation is CASSLAGTGGVGYTF.

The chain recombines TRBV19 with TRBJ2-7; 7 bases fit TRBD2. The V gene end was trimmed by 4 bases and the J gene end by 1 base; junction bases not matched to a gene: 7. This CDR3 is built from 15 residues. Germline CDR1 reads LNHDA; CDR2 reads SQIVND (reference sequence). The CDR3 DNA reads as TGTGCCAGTAGTAGCACGTGGCGGGGGTCCTACGAGCAGTACTTC. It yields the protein CASSSTWRGSYEQYF. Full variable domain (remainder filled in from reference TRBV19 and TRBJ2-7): DGGITQSPKYLFRKEGQNVTLSCEQNLNHDAMYWYRQDPGQGLRLIYYSQIVNDFQKGDIAEGYSVSREKKESFPLTVTSAQKNPTAFYLCASSSTWRGSYEQYFGPGTRLTVT.

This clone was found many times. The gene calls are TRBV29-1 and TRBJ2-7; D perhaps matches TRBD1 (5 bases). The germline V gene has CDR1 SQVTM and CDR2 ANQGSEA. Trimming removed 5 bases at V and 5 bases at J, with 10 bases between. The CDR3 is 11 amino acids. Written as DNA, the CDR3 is TGCAGCGTTCAAAAAGGGGACGAGCAGTACTTC. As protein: CSVQKGDEQYF.

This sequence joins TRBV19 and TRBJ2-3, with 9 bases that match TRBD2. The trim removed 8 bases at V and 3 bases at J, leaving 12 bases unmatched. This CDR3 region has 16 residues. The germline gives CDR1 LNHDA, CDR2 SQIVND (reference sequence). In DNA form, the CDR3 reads TGTGCCAGTGGACCAACTAGCGGGCGAGCAACAGATACGCAGTATTTT. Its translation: CASGPTSGRATDTQYF.